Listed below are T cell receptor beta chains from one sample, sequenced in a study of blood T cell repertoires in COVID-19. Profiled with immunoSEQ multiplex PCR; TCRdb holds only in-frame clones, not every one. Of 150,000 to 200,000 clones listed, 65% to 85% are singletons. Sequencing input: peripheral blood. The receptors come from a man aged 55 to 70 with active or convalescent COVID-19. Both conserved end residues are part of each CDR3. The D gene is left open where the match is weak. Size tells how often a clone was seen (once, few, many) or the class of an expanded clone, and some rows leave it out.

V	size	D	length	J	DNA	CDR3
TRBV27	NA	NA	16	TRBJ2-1	TGTGCCAGCAGCCTACTAGCTAGGAGCTCCTACAATGAGCAGTTCTTC	CASSLLARSSYNEQFF
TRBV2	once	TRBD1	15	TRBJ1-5	TGTGCCAGCAGGGCCGACAGGGGGGTTTTTCAGCCCCAGCATTTT	CASRADRGVFQPQHF
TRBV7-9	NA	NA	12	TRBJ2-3	TGTGCCAGCAGCTTAGGCGTGGATACGCAGTATTTT	CASSLGVDTQYF
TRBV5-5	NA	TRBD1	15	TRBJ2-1	TGTGCCAGCAGCTGGGTACAGGGGGCGTACAATGAGCAGTTCTTC	CASSWVQGAYNEQFF
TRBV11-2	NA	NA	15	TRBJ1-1	TGTGCCAGCAGCCCTTACAGTGGTTTTGGCACTGAAGCTTTCTTT	CASSPYSGFGTEAFF
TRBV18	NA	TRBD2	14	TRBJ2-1	TGTGCCAGCTCACCGGGACTAGCAGACAATGAGCAGTTCTTC	CASSPGLADNEQFF
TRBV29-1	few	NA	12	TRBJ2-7	TGCAGCGTGGGCGGGACAGCCTACGAGCAGTACTTC	CSVGGTAYEQYF
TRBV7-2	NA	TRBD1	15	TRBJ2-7	TGTGCCAGCAGCTTCCAGACAGGGGATTTCTACGAGCAGTACTTC	CASSFQTGDFYEQYF
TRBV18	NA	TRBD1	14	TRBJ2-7	TGTGCCAGCTCACCTTCGGGACAGGCCTACGAGCAGTACTTC	CASSPSGQAYEQYF
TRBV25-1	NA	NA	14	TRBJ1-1	TGTGCCAGCAGTCCGCTGACACCCAACACTGAAGCTTTCTTT	CASSPLTPNTEAFF
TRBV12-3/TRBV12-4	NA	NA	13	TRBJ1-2	TGTGCCAGCAGCCCCTGGGGAGGGGATGGCTACACCTTC	CASSPWGGDGYTF
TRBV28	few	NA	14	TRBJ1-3	TGTGCCAGCAGGCCCGGGGGGGATTTACTATCAAAATATTTT	CASRPGGDLLSKYF
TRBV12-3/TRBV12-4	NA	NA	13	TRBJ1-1	TGTGCCAGCAGTTTAGTACAGGCTACTGAAGCTTTCTTT	CASSLVQATEAFF
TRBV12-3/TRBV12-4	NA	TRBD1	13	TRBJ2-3	TGTGCCAGCAGATCGACAGGGGCAGATACGCAGTATTTT	CASRSTGADTQYF